This T cell receptor (beta chain) was sequenced for a study of naive and memory T cell subsets. The CDR3 runs 13 residues. Trimming cost V 5 bases and J 3 bases, with 10 bases left between them. A few counts support this clonotype. Two oligonucleotides, mixed equimolar, formed the beta constant-region primer covering TRBC1 and TRBC2. MiXCR, applied by TCRdb to the UMI-ligation and nested PCR reads, yields one record per CDR3 protein. The profile shows 29,000 or so distinct CDR3 sequences, around 11% of them singletons. Sequencing input: effector memory CD4+ T cells from blood. The subset was: effector memory, CD45RA- CD27-. The chain couples TRBV12-3 or TRBV12-4 to TRBJ1-2, with D uncertain. This sequence originates from a human donor in good health. In DNA form, the CDR3 reads TGTGCCAGCAGTCCGGCCGCGGACTATGGCTACACCTTC. Its protein is CASSPAADYGYTF.